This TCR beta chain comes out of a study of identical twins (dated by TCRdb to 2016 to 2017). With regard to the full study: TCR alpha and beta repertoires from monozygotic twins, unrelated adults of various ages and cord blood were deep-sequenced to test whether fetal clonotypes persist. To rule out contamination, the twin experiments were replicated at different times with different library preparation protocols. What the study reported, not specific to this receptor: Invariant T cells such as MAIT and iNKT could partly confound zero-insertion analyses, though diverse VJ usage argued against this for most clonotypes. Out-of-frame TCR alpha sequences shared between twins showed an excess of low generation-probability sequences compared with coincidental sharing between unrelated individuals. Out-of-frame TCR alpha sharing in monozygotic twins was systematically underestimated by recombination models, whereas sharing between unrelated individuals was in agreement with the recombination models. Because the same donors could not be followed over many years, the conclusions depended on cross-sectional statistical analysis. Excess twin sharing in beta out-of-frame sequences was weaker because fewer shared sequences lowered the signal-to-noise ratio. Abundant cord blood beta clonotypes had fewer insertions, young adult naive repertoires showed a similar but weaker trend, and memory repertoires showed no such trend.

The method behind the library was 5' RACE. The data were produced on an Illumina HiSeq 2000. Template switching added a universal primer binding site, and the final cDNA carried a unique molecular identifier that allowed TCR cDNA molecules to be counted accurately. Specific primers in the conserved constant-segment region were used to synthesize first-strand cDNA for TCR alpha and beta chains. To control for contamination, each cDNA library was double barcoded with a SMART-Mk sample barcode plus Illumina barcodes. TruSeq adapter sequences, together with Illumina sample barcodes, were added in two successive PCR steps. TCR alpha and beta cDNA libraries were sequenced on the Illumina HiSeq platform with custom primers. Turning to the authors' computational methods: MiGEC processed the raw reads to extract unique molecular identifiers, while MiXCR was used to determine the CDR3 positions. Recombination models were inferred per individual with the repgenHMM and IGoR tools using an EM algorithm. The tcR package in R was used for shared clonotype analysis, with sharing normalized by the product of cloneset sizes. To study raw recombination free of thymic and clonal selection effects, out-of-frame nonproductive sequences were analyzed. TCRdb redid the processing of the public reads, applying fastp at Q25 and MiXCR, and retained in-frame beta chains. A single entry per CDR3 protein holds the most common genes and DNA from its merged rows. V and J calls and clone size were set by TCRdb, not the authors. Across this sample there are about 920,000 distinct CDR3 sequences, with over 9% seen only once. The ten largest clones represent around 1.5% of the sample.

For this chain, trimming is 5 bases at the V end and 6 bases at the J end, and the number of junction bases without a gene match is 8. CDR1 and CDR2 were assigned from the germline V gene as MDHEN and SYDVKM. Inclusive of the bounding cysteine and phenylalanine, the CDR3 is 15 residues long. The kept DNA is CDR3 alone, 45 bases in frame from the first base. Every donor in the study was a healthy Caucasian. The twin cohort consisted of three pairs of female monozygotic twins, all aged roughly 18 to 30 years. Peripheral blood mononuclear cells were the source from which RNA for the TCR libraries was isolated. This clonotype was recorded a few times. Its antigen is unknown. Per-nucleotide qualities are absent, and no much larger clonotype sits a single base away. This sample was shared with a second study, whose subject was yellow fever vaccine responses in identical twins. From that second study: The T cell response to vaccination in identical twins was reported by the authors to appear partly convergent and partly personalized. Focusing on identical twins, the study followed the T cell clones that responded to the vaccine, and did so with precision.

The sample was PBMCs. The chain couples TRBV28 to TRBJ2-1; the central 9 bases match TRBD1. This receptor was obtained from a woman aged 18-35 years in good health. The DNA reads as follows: TGTGCCAGCAGTGCACGGGACAGGGTGCCCAATGAGCAGTTCTTC. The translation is CASSARDRVPNEQFF. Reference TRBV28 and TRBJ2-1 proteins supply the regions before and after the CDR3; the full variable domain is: DVKVTQSSRYLVKRTGEKVFLECVQDMDHENMFWYRQDPGLGLRLIYFSYDVKMKEKGDIPEGYSVSREKKERFSLILESASTNQTSMYLCASSARDRVPNEQFFGPGTRLTVL.